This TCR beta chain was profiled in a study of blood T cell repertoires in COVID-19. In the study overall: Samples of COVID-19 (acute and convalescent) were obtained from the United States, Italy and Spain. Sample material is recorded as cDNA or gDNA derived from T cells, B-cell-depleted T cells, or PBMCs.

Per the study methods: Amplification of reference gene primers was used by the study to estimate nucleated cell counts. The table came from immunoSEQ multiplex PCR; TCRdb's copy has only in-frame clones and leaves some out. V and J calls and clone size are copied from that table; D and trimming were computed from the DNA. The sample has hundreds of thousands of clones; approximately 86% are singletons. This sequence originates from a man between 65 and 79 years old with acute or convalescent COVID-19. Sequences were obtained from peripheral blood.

The CDR3 sequence: CASSRVRGVLGTGELFF. The CDR3 DNA is TGTGCCAGCAGTCGGGTGCGGGGGGTCCTAGGGACCGGGGAGCTGTTTTTT. V usage is TRBV25-1 and J usage is TRBJ2-2; 8 bases align to TRBD2. Trimming removed 5 bases from V and 5 bases from J; junction bases left unmatched: 13. CDR3 size: 17 residues. Germline V gives CDR1 MGHDK, CDR2 SYGVNS. The complete variable domain, with remaining parts taken from reference TRBV25-1 and TRBJ2-2, reads EADIYQTPRYLVIGTGKKITLECSQTMGHDKMYWYQQDPGMELHLIHYSYGVNSTEKGDLSSESTVSRIRTEHFPLTLESARPSHTSQYLCASSRVRGVLGTGELFFGEGSRLTVL.